This is a list of T cell receptor beta chains from one sample in a study of CD8+ T cells in alopecia areata. Sequenced by immunoSEQ multiplex PCR; TCRdb stores in-frame clones only, minus some. The data contain roughly 76,000 clones, over 25% of them singletons. Sequences were derived from CD8+ T cells sorted from blood, sampled at week 4, from a patient treated with tofacitinib. These receptors were collected from a human donor with alopecia areata. The CDR3 runs from the conserved cysteine through the conserved F or W. Fields, in order: clone size, J gene, V gene, D gene, CDR3 protein, CDR3 DNA. A D gene is named only where the DNA matches it firmly. A row's size may be missing; if present it is once, few, many or a size class.

-,TRBJ1-1,TRBV29-1,-,CSVEWGGLATEAFF,TGCAGCGTTGAATGGGGGGGCTTGGCCACTGAAGCTTTCTTT
-,TRBJ2-1,TRBV5-4,-,CASSLEGGSYNEQFF,TGTGCCAGCAGCTTGGAGGGCGGTAGTTACAATGAGCAGTTCTTC
-,TRBJ2-7,TRBV9,TRBD2,CASSEGLPSYEQYF,TGTGCCAGCAGCGAGGGACTACCCTCCTACGAGCAGTACTTC
once,TRBJ1-4,TRBV6-5,-,CASSYLGGPNEKLFF,TGTGCCAGCAGTTACCTGGGGGGACCTAATGAAAAACTGTTTTTT
-,TRBJ1-2,TRBV10-3,TRBD1,CAIRGQGSNYGYTF,TGTGCCATCAGGGGACAGGGGAGCAACTATGGCTACACCTTC
-,TRBJ1-2,TRBV29-1,-,CSVEIPGHGYGYTF,TGCAGCGTTGAGATTCCCGGACACGGCTATGGCTACACCTTC
-,TRBJ2-3,TRBV30,-,CAWNPRGLSTDTQYF,TGTGCCTGGAACCCCCGAGGGCTGAGCACAGATACGCAGTATTTT
-,TRBJ1-5,TRBV19,TRBD1,CASSIAHRGGYSNQPQHF,TGTGCCAGTAGTATAGCCCACAGGGGCGGTTATAGCAATCAGCCCCAGCATTTT
-,TRBJ2-2,TRBV29-1,TRBD2,CSVPNPLAGDTGELFF,TGCAGCGTTCCTAATCCCCTAGCGGGAGACACCGGGGAGCTGTTTTTT
-,TRBJ2-7,TRBV25-1,TRBD1,CASSAPRAGGVYEQYF,TGTGCCAGCAGTGCCCCGCGGGCAGGGGGCGTCTACGAGCAGTACTTC
-,TRBJ2-1,TRBV6-1,-,CASSKPTENNEQFF,TGTGCCAGCAGTAAACCCACAGAGAACAATGAGCAGTTCTTC
few,TRBJ1-3,TRBV27,-,CASSPAGTTGNTIYF,TGTGCCAGCAGTCCCGCGGGGACTACTGGAAACACCATATATTTT
few,TRBJ2-3,TRBV7-8,-,CASSFDEHPRDTQYF,TGTGCCAGCAGCTTCGACGAACACCCACGAGATACGCAGTATTTT
-,TRBJ1-1,TRBV29-1,-,CSVEVGAGNTEAFF,TGCAGCGTTGAAGTCGGGGCGGGGAACACTGAAGCTTTCTTT
few,TRBJ1-5,TRBV9,TRBD1,CAPPGDRTQSNQPQHF,TGTGCCCCACCCGGGGACAGAACCCAGAGCAATCAGCCCCAGCATTTT
-,TRBJ1-2,TRBV4-2,-,CASSQLRRTDEGYTF,TGTGCCAGCAGCCAACTTCGGCGGACGGATGAAGGCTACACCTTC
few,TRBJ2-4,TRBV25-1,-,CASSDRGDAKNIQYF,TGTGCCAGCAGTGACAGGGGGGATGCCAAAAACATTCAGTACTTC
-,TRBJ1-1,TRBV29-1,-,CSARGTEAFF,TGCAGCGCCCGCGGCACTGAAGCTTTCTTT
-,TRBJ1-5,TRBV7-9,-,CASSLSGNQPQHF,TGTGCCAGCAGCTTGTCGGGGAATCAGCCCCAGCATTTT
few,TRBJ2-1,TRBV7-9,-,CASSYVAAASYNEQFF,TGTGCCAGCAGCTACGTTGCCGCCGCCTCGTACAATGAGCAGTTCTTC
few,TRBJ2-1,TRBV20-1,-,CSARDAYEQFF,TGCAGTGCTAGAGATGCGTATGAGCAGTTCTTC
few,TRBJ1-2,TRBV30,TRBD1,CAWGQGGIGYTF,TGTGCCTGGGGACAGGGAGGTATTGGCTACACCTTC
-,TRBJ2-7,TRBV2,TRBD1,CASSEVGTGLIEQYF,TGTGCCAGCAGTGAAGTCGGGACAGGGCTTATCGAGCAGTACTTC
few,TRBJ2-7,TRBV2,-,CASSEAVEGISSYEQYF,TGTGCCAGCAGTGAAGCGGTGGAAGGGATTAGCTCCTACGAGCAGTACTTC
few,TRBJ1-1,TRBV29-1,-,CSVEDSTEAFF,TGCAGCGTTGAAGACTCCACTGAAGCTTTCTTT
-,TRBJ2-1,TRBV9,TRBD2,CASSVGGGRAIEQFF,TGTGCCAGCAGCGTTGGAGGCGGGAGGGCGATTGAGCAGTTCTTC